This TCR beta chain is drawn from a study of cytomegalovirus exposure and HLA in healthy donors. Study-level findings and limits: Analyses of presence/absence relied on an assumption of roughly uniform sequencing depth across donors. There were a few CMV-associated chains whose specificity for CMV antigens was confirmed in vitro. Diagnosis of cytomegalovirus status made by the classifier reportedly showed high specificity and sensitivity.

Turning to this clone: Its antigen is still unknown. Within the sample, other DNA sequences also encode this same CDR3.

The study ran its PCR with 60 Vbeta and 13 Jbeta primers. The protocol was immunoSEQ multiplex PCR, while the TCRdb copy is restricted to in-frame clones and leaves out a portion. The sample has 150,000 to 200,000 clones, about 80% seen once. J lost 2 bases, V lost 4 bases, and 1 base had no gene match. CDR3 size: 15 residues. Germline V lookup: CDR1 SGHRS, CDR2 YFSETQ. This receptor was taken from a man under 40 in good health and CMV-seronegative. The gene calls are TRBV5-1 and TRBJ2-1, with 12 bases lining up with TRBD2. The sample taken for sequencing was PBMCs. The CDR3 is CASSRTSGTYNEQFF. Written as DNA, the CDR3 is TGCGCCAGCAGCCGGACTAGCGGGACCTACAATGAGCAGTTCTTC.